This is a list of T cell receptor beta chains from one sample in a study of regulatory T cells in long-lasting Graves disease. One entry per CDR3 protein results from TCRdb running MiXCR on the multiplex PCR reads. The data hold under 450,000 distinct CDR3 sequences, with 10% to 15% observed a single time. In addition, the sample was reused for a study of T cells in Graves' hyperthyroidism and ophthalmopathy.

Sequencing used peripheral blood mononuclear cells (PBMCs), obtained at new diagnosis, from a patient treated with antithyroid drugs. Receptors originate from a woman aged 18-29 years with Graves disease. CDR3s include the opening cysteine and the closing phenylalanine or tryptophan. D genes are given only for firm matches. Expanded clones are given a class, and other clones once, few, many or no size at all.

- TRBJ1-2 TRBV29-1 many CSVDPPPSPFGYTF TGCAGCGTTGATCCCCCCCCATCCCCATTTGGCTACACCTTC
- TRBJ1-1 TRBV6-1 - CASSRRVSTKAFF TGTGCCAGCAGTCGGAGGGTGTCGACTAAAGCTTTCTTT
- TRBJ1-2 TRBV6-1 many CASREDGYTF TGTGCCAGCAGAGAGGATGGCTACACCTTC
- TRBJ2-2 TRBV6-2/TRBV6-3 many CASSYSWDTGELFF TGTGCCAGCAGTTACTCGTGGGACACCGGGGAGCTGTTTTTT
TRBD1 TRBJ1-5 TRBV25-1 - CASSEYRRGQGHQPQHF TGTGCCAGCAGTGAATACCGGAGGGGACAGGGGCATCAGCCCCAGCATTTT
- TRBJ1-1 TRBV7-9 many CASSNRARGTEAFF TGTGCCAGCAGCAACAGGGCCCGGGGCACTGAAGCTTTCTTT
- TRBJ2-6 TRBV11-3 many CASSLLANAGANVLTF TGTGCCAGCAGCTTACTGGCCAACGCGGGGGCCAACGTCCTGACTTTC
- TRBJ2-2 TRBV12-3/TRBV12-4 many CASRSRPGVNYTGELFF TGTGCCAGCAGGTCCAGGCCGGGGGTTAACTACACCGGGGAGCTGTTTTTT
- TRBJ1-1 TRBV4-1 few CASSQGGATTEAFF TGCGCCAGCAGCCAAGGAGGGGCGACCACTGAAGCTTTCTTT
TRBD2 TRBJ2-1 TRBV2 many CASSQASGNEQFF TGTGCCAGCAGTCAAGCTAGCGGCAATGAGCAGTTCTTC
- TRBJ1-4 TRBV20-1 many CSAQQGIRSPTNEKLFF TGCAGTGCTCAGCAGGGAATTAGGAGCCCAACTAATGAAAAACTGTTTTTT
- TRBJ2-5 TRBV13 few CASSRPSRGYQETQYF TGTGCCAGCAGCCGTCCTTCTAGGGGCTACCAAGAGACCCAGTACTTC
TRBD1 TRBJ2-1 TRBV6-2/TRBV6-3 - CASRVTGGAGSYNEQFF TGTGCCAGCAGGGTAACAGGGGGCGCGGGCTCCTACAATGAGCAGTTCTTC
- TRBJ2-5 TRBV5-1 few CASSFLSQRYYQETQYF TGCGCCAGCAGCTTTCTTTCCCAGCGGTATTACCAAGAGACCCAGTACTTC
TRBD1 TRBJ2-5 TRBV7-2 - CASSLPTGAETQYF TGTGCCAGCAGCTTACCCACAGGGGCAGAGACCCAGTACTTC
TRBD1 TRBJ2-3 TRBV29-1 - CSVGSTGGGTDTQYF TGCAGCGTTGGGTCCACAGGGGGTGGCACAGATACGCAGTATTTT
- TRBJ2-1 TRBV11-1 few CASSRATGALYEQFF TGTGCCAGCAGCAGGGCGACGGGAGCTCTCTATGAGCAGTTCTTC
- TRBJ2-1 TRBV4-3 - CASSPYRGDEQFF TGCGCCAGCAGCCCCTACCGGGGAGATGAGCAGTTCTTC
TRBD2 TRBJ2-3 TRBV4-1 - CASSQVSTSGTDTQYF TGCGCCAGCAGCCAAGTGTCGACTAGCGGGACAGATACGCAGTATTTT
TRBD2 TRBJ2-7 TRBV7-2 few CASSPLPGGTYEQYF TGTGCCAGCAGCCCCCTCCCCGGGGGGACCTACGAGCAGTACTTC
TRBD2 TRBJ2-1 TRBV7-6 many CASSQRGLAGPNEQFF TGTGCCAGCAGCCAACGGGGACTAGCGGGTCCAAATGAGCAGTTCTTC
- TRBJ1-5 TRBV6-2/TRBV6-3 many CASSYSTQGPQHF TGTGCCAGCAGTTACTCGACCCAGGGGCCCCAGCATTTT
- TRBJ1-5 TRBV7-9 many CASSLGPDRSNQPQHF TGTGCCAGCAGCTTAGGTCCCGATCGCTCTAATCAGCCCCAGCATTTT
- TRBJ2-1 TRBV7-9 many CASSRVQGRNNEQFF TGTGCCAGCAGCCGCGTCCAAGGACGGAACAATGAGCAGTTCTTC
- TRBJ2-5 TRBV19 few CASSILGGETQYF TGTGCCAGTAGTATACTAGGAGGGGAGACCCAGTACTTC
- TRBJ2-2 TRBV19 - CASSIALKRELFF TGTGCCAGTAGTATAGCTCTTAAGCGGGAGCTGTTTTTT
- TRBJ2-7 TRBV11-2 many CASSLGRGSREQYF TGTGCCAGCAGCTTAGGGCGAGGGTCTCGCGAGCAGTACTTC
- TRBJ1-2 TRBV20-1 many CSIVPGRGGRNGYTF TGCAGTATTGTCCCCGGGCGGGGGGGTCGGAATGGCTACACCTTC
- TRBJ2-2 TRBV12-3/TRBV12-4 many CASKSSGNTGELFF TGTGCCAGCAAGTCTTCAGGGAACACCGGGGAGCTGTTTTTT
TRBD1 TRBJ1-5 TRBV6-2/TRBV6-3 - CASSYPPGRGQPQHF TGTGCCAGCAGTTATCCACCCGGCAGGGGGCAGCCCCAGCATTTT
- TRBJ1-2 TRBV5-6 few CASSFGEIYGYTF TGTGCCAGCAGCTTCGGGGAGATCTATGGCTACACCTTC
- TRBJ1-1 TRBV29-1 many CSVVVQQNTEAFF TGCAGCGTTGTCGTACAACAGAACACTGAAGCTTTCTTT
- TRBJ1-4 TRBV12-3/TRBV12-4 many CASSLVGATNEKLFF TGTGCCAGCAGTTTGGTGGGAGCAACTAATGAAAAACTGTTTTTT
- TRBJ2-7 TRBV6-2/TRBV6-3 many CASMLVGAYEQYF TGTGCCAGCATGTTGGTGGGCGCCTACGAGCAGTACTTC
- TRBJ1-1 TRBV6-5 many CASSYQDREAFF TGTGCCAGCAGTTACCAAGACAGAGAGGCTTTCTTT
- TRBJ1-4 TRBV5-1 - CASSLAGGLVEKLFF TGCGCCAGCAGCTTGGCCGGGGGGCTCGTTGAAAAACTGTTTTTT
- TRBJ2-3 TRBV27 few CASSLGPPEKNTDTQYF TGTGCCAGCAGTTTGGGACCACCGGAAAAGAACACAGATACGCAGTATTTT
TRBD2 TRBJ2-5 TRBV28 many CASSSGLAGEETQYF TGTGCCAGCAGCTCCGGCCTAGCGGGAGAAGAGACCCAGTACTTC
- TRBJ1-1 TRBV12-5 many CASGSRGLKSEAFF TGTGCTAGTGGTTCTCGAGGGCTAAAATCTGAAGCTTTCTTT
TRBD1 TRBJ1-1 TRBV5-5 many CASSLDFSGQSTEAFF TGTGCCAGCAGCTTGGATTTTTCGGGACAGAGCACTGAAGCTTTCTTT
- TRBJ1-1 TRBV7-8 many CASSLDTWDNEAFF TGTGCCAGCAGCTTAGATACCTGGGATAATGAAGCTTTCTTT
- TRBJ1-2 TRBV9 many CASSVVSDEAYGYTF TGTGCCAGCAGCGTAGTCTCGGATGAAGCCTATGGCTACACCTTC
- TRBJ1-2 TRBV6-1 many CASRQLVGLNYGYTF TGTGCCAGCAGGCAACTAGTTGGCCTTAACTATGGCTACACCTTC
- TRBJ1-5 TRBV15 few CATSRDRDPMHF TGTGCCACCAGCAGAGATCGGGACCCCATGCATTTT
TRBD2 TRBJ2-2 TRBV6-5 many CASSSGLAGAKIGGELFF TGTGCCAGCAGTTCGGGACTAGCGGGAGCCAAAATCGGCGGGGAGCTGTTTTTT